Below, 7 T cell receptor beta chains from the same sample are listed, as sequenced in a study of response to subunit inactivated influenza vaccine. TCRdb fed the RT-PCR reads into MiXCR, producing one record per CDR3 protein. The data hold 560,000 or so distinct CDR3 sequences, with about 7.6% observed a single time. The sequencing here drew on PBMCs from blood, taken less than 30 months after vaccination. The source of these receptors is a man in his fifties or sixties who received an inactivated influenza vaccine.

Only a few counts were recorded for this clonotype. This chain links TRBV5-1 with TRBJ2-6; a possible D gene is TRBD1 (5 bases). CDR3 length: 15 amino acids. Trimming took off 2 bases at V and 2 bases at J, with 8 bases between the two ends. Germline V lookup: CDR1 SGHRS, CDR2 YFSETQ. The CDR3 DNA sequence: TGCGCCAGCAGCTTACAGGTTGCTGGGGCCAACGTCCTGACTTTC. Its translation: CASSLQVAGANVLTF.

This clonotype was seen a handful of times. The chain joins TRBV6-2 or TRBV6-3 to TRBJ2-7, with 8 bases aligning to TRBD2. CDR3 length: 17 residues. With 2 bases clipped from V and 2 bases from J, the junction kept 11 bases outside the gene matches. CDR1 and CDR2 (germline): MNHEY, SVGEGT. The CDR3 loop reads CASSYTSPTSATYEQYF. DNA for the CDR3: TGTGCCAGCAGTTACACTTCTCCGACTAGCGCGACCTACGAGCAGTACTTC.

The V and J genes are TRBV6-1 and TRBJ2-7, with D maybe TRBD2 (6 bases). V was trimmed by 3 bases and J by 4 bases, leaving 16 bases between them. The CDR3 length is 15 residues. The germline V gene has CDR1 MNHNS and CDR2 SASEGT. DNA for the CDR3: TGTGCCAGCAGTGACCGGGCGGGACGGGAATACGAGCAGTACTTC. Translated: CASSDRAGREYEQYF.

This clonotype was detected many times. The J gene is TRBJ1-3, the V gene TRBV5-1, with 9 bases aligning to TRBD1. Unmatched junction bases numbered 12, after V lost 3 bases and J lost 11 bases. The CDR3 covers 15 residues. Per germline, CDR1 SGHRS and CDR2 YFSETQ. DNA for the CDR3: TGCGCCAGCAGCTACCGGGACAGGGCCGCAGGGTCCATATATTTT. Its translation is CASSYRDRAAGSIYF.

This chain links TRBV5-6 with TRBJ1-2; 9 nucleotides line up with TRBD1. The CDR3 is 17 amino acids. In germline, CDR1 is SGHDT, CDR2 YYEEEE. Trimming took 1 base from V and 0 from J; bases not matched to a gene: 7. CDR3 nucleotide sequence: TGTGCCAGCAGCTTGCGTACAGGGGGCACCTCTAACTATGGCTACACCTTC. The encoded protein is CASSLRTGGTSNYGYTF. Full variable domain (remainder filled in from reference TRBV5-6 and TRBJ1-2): DAGVTQSPTHLIKTRGQQVTLRCSPKSGHDTVSWYQQALGQGPQFIFQYYEEEERQRGNFPDRFSGHQFPNYSSELNVNALLLGDSALYLCASSLRTGGTSNYGYTFGSGTRLTVV.

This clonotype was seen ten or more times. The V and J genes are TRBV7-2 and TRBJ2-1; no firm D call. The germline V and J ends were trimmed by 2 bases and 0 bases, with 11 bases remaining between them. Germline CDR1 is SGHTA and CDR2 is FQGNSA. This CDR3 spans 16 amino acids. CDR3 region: CASSLSLISSYNEQFF. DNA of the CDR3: TGTGCCAGCAGCTTATCACTCATAAGCTCCTACAATGAGCAGTTCTTC.

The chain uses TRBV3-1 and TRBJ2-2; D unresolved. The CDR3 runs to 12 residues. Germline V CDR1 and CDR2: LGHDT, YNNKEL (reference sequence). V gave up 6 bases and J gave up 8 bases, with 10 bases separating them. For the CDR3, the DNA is TGTGCCAGCAGAAAAGTTACGGGGGAGCTGTTTTTT. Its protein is CASRKVTGELFF.